This T cell receptor beta chain was retrieved from a study of cytomegalovirus exposure and HLA in healthy donors. Study-wide points: Later analysis showed TCR association rates varying by HLA locus, highest for DRB1 and lowest for HLA-C. Later, an analysis found that common viral pathogens appeared to be linked with several of the most significant clusters.

Healthy bone marrow donors formed the donor group. The V gene's germline CDR1 is SGHNT and CDR2 YYREEE (reference sequence). Trimming cost V 0 bases and J 4 bases; bases outside gene matches: 7. This CDR3 has 15 amino acids. A word on this clone: Its antigen is as yet unknown.

The PCR ran on 60 Vbeta and 13 Jbeta primers. TCRdb's copy holds only in-frame clones and misses some; the assay was immunoSEQ multiplex PCR. The table includes about 64,000 clones, under 85% detected once. The clonotype was recovered from a male donor in good health and CMV-seropositive. V gene TRBV5-4 combines with J gene TRBJ2-7, with 7 nucleotides matching TRBD1. The sequencing sample was made of PBMCs. CDR3 DNA sequence: TGTGCCAGCAGCTTGGGGGCCCAGGGGGAGTACGAGCAGTACTTC. This translates into CASSLGAQGEYEQYF.